This TCR beta chain was sequenced for a study of radiotherapy plus CTLA-4 blockade in lung cancer. Overall study context: Among patients, around 18% showed objective responses, and about 31% had disease control.

The repertoire was sequenced with immunoSEQ multiplex PCR; TCRdb's copy has only in-frame clones and lacks some. Of about 87,000 clones in the sample, about 87% were seen once. Focal radiation plus CTLA-4 blockade with ipilimumab was given to patients with chemo-refractory metastatic non-small-cell lung cancer. As for this clone: The antigen is not known.

CDR3 length equals 14 residues. Trimming took off 5 bases at V and 4 bases at J, with 14 bases between the two ends. Germline V CDR1 and CDR2: LNHDA, SQIVND (reference sequence). Overall study findings and caveats: In blood, tumor-derived TCR clones expanded after radiotherapy plus ipilimumab. With interferon-beta, early dynamics of blood T cell clones were reported to best predict response.

The sequence derives from a human donor with non-small cell lung cancer that progressed on radiotherapy plus ipilimumab. The material sequenced was peripheral blood, taken from a patient treated with radiotherapy plus ipilimumab. The chain joins TRBV19 to TRBJ1-2, with D possibly matching TRBD1 (6 bases). CDR3 nucleotides: TGTGCCAGTAGTTCGAGCAGGGGAGGCTATGGCTACACCTTC. Protein product: CASSSSRGGYGYTF.